These 3 T cell receptor beta chains share one sample of origin, sequenced in a study of T-cell reconstitution after alpha-beta-depleted transplantation in children. Unique molecular identifiers were incorporated during preparation of the TCRbeta library. TCRdb reanalysed the PCR reads using MiXCR and keeps one entry per CDR3 protein. This sample has roughly 300,000 distinct CDR3 sequences; around 10% occur once, and the top ten carry 20% to 30%. The specimen was peripheral blood, collected 180 days after TCRalphabeta/CD19-depleted stem cell transplant. These receptors all come from a male patient aged 2 to 10 who had a stem cell transplant for chronic granulomatous disease, so the T cells may come from the graft donor.

There are many counts of this clonotype. The chain links TRBV20-1 to TRBJ2-3, with 12 nucleotides matching TRBD2. Germline V gene data show CDR1 as DFQATT and CDR2 as SNEGSKA (reference sequence). The CDR3 consists of 16 residues. J gave up 4 bases and V 0 bases, and 5 bases lay outside the gene matches. The CDR3 loop is CSARDRLAGGADTQYF. CDR3 sequence (DNA): TGCAGTGCTAGAGATCGGCTAGCGGGAGGGGCAGATACGCAGTATTTT.

There are many counts of this clonotype. The CDR3 coding sequence is TGCAGTGCTAGAGTGTGGGACAGGGGGGAGTACGAGCAGTACTTC. It yields the protein CSARVWDRGEYEQYF. The chain recombines TRBV20-1 with TRBJ2-7, with 11 bases lining up with TRBD1. V lost 1 base to trimming and J lost 4 bases; unmatched junction nucleotides: 6. The V gene's germline CDR1 is DFQATT and CDR2 SNEGSKA (reference sequence). The length of the CDR3 is 15 residues.

There are many counts of this clonotype. This chain connects TRBV5-1 to TRBJ2-7, with a possible D match to TRBD2 (6 bases). CDR1 is SGHRS and CDR2 is YFSETQ in the germline V gene. This CDR3 is built from 15 residues. V was cut by 0 bases and J by 6 bases, with 16 bases left in between. The CDR3 nucleotides read TGCGCCAGCAGCTTGGTAGCGACGGGAGCAGGCGAGCAGTACTTC. This translates into CASSLVATGAGEQYF.